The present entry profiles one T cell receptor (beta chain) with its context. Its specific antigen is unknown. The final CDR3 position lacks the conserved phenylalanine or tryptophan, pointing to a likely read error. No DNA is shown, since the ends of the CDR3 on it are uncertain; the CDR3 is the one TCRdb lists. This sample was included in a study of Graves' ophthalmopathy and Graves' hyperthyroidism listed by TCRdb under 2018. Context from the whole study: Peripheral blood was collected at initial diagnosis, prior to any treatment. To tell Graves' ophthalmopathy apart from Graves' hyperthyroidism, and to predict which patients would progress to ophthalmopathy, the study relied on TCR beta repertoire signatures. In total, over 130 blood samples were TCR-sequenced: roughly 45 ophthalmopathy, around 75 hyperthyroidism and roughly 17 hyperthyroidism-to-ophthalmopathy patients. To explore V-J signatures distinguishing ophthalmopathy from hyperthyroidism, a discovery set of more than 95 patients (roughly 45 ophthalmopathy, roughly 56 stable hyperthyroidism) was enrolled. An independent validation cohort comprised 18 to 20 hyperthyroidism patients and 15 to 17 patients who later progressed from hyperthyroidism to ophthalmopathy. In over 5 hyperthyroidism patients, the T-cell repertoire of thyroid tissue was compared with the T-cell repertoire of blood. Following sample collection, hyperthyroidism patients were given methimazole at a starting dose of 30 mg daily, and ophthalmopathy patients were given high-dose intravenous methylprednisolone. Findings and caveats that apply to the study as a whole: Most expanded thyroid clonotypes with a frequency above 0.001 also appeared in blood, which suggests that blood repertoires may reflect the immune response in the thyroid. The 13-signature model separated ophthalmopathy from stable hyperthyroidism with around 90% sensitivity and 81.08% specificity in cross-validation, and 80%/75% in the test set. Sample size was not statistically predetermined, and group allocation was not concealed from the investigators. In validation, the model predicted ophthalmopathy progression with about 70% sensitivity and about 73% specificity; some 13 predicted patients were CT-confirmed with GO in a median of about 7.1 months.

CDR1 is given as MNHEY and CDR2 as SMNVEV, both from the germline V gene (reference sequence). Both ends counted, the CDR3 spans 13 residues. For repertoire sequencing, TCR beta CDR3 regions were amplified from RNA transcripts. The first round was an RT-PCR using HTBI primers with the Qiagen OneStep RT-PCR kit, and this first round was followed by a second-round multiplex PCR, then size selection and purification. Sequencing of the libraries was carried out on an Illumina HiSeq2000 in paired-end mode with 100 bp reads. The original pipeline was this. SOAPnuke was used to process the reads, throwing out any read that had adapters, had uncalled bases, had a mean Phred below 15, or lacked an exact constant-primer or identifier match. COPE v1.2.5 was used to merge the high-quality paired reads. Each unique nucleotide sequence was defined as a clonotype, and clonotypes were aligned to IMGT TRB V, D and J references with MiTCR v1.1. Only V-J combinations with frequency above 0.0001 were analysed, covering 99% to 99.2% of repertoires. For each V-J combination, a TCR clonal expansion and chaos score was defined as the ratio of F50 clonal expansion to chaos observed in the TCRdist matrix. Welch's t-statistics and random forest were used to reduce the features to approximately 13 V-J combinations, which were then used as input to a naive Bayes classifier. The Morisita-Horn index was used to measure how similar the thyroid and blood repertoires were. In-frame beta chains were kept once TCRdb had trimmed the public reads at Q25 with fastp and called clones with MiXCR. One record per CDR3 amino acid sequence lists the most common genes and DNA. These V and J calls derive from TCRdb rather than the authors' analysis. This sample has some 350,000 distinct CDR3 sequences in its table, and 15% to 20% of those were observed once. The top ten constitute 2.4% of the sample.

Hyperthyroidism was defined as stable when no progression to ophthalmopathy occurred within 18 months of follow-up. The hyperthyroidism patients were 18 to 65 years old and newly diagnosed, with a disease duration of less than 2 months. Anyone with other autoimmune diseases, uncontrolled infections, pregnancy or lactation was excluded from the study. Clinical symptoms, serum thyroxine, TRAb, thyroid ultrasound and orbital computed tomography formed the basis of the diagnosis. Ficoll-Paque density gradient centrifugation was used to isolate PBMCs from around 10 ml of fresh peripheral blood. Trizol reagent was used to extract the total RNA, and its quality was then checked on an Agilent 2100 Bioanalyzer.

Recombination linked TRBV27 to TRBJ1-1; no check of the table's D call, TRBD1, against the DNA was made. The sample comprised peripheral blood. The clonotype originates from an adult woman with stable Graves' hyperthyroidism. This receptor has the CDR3 CASLRGDYTEACL.